The clone carrying this TCR beta chain was counted a few times. What it recognizes is unknown. This sample was taken from a study of human T cells and chemical hapten exposure. Turning to the study itself: On the upper back, patch tests were applied with 0.01% DPC and read at 6 days. General study points: Expanded TCRs were compared with controls, and the expanded TCRs formed significantly more large CDR3 similarity clusters.

Trimming took 8 bases from V and 8 from J, leaving 13 bases between them. The CDR3 covers 12 residues. CDR1 is MDHEN and CDR2 is SYDVKM in the germline V gene. The time point denotes: pre-sensitization, week 0. Treatment described: therapeutic diphenylcyclopropenone sensitization with weekly scalp DPC. What the library attached to individual cDNA molecules were unique molecular identifiers. TCRdb redid the calling of the RACE reads with MiXCR, one entry per CDR3 protein. The table lists about 120,000 distinct CDR3 sequences, approximately 15% of them singletons. The receptor was isolated from a young woman with alopecia areata. Some clones in this sample may be carry-over from other donors' samples. This material consisted of whole blood, taken in connection with sensitization to the hapten diphenylcyclopropenone (DPC). The chain joins TRBV28 to TRBJ2-1, with D unresolved. In nucleotides, the CDR3 is TGTGCCAGCGGTAAGCTTTTCGATGAGCAGTTCTTC. Amino acid sequence: CASGKLFDEQFF.